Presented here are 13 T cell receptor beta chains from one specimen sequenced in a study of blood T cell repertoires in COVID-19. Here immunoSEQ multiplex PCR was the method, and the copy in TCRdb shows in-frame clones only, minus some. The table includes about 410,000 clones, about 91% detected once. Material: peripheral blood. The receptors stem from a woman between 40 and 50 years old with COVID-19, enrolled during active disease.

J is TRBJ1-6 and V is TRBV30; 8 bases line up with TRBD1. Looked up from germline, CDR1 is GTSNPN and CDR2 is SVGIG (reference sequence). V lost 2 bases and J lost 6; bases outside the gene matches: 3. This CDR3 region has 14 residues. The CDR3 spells CAWSQGAGNSPLHF. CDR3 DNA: TGTGCCTGGAGTCAGGGGGCCGGTAATTCACCCCTCCACTTT.

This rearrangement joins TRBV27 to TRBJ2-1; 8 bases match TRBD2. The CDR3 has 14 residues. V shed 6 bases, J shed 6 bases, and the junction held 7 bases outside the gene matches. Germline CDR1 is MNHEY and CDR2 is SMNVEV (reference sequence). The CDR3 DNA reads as TGTGCCAGCAGAGGCGGGGGGACTGGCAATGAGCAGTTCTTC. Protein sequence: CASRGGGTGNEQFF.

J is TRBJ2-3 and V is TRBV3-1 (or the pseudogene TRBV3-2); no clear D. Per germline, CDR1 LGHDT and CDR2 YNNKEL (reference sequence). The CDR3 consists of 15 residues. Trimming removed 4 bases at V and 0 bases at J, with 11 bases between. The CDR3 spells CASSPRPDSTDTQYF. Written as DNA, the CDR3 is TGTGCCAGCAGCCCTAGGCCAGATAGCACAGATACGCAGTATTTT.

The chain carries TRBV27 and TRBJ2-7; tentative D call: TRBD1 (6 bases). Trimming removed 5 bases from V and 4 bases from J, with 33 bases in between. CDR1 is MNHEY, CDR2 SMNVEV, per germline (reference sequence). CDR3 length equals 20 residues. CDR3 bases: TGTGCCAGCAGTACCAAAAGAGGGACACCTAATACAATCCCTTATTACGAGCAGTACTTC. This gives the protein CASSTKRGTPNTIPYYEQYF.

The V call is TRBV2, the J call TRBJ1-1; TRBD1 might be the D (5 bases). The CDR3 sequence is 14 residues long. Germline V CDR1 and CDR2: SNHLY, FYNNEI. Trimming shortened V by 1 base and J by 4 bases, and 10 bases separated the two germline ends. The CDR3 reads CASSEEGEGTEAFF. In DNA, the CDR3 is TGTGCCAGCAGTGAAGAAGGGGAAGGCACTGAAGCTTTCTTT.

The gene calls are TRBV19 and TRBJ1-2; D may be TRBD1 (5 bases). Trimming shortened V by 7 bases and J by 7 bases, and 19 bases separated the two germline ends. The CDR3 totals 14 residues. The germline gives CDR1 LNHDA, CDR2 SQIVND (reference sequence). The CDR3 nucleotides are TGTGCCAGTAATTCCCAGGGTTGGGTCTCTGGCTACACCTTC. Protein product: CASNSQGWVSGYTF.

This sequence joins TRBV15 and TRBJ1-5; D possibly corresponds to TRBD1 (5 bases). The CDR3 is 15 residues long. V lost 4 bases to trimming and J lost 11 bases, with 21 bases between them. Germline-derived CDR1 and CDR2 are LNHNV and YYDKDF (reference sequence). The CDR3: CATSKPGSGRGAQHF. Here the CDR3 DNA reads TGTGCCACCAGCAAGCCAGGTTCTGGGCGGGGGGCCCAGCATTTT.

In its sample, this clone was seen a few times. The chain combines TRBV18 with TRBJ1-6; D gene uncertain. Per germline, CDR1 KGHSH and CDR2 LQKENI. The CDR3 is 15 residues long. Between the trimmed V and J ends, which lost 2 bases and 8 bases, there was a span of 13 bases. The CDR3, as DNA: TGTGCCAGCTCACCAAGTCACGGGCGGGATTCACCCCTCCACTTT. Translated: CASSPSHGRDSPLHF.

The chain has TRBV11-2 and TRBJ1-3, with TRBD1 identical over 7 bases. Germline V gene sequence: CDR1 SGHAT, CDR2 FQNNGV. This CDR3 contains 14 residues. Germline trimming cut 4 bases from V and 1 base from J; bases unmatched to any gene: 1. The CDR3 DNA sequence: TGTGCCAGCAGCTCCAGGGGGTCTGGAAACACCATATATTTT. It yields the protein CASSSRGSGNTIYF.

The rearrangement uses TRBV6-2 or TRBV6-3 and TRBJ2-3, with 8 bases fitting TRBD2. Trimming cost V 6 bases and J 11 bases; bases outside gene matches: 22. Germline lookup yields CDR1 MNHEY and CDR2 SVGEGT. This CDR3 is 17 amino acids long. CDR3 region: CASSPPLGGGFTYGQYF. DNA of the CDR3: TGTGCCAGCAGCCCTCCCCTCGGCGGGGGGTTTACCTACGGGCAGTATTTT.

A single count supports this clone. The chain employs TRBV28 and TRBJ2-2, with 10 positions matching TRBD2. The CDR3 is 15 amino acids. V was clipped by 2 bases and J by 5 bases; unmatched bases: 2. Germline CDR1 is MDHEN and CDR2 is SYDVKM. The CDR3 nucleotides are TGTGCCAGCAGTTTAGGGACTAGCGTTACCGGGGAGCTGTTTTTT. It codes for CASSLGTSVTGELFF.

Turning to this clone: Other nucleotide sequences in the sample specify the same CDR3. As DNA, the CDR3 is TGTGCCAGTAGTATATCTCAGGGTGACTATGGCTACACCTTC. Its protein product is CASSISQGDYGYTF. The rearrangement uses TRBV19 and TRBJ1-2; D might be TRBD1 (5 bases). Per the germline V gene, CDR1 is LNHDA and CDR2 is SQIVND (reference sequence). Trimming took 2 bases from V and 3 from J, leaving 10 bases between them. The CDR3 runs 14 residues. Full variable domain (remainder filled in from reference TRBV19 and TRBJ1-2): DGGITQSPKYLFRKEGQNVTLSCEQNLNHDAMYWYRQDPGQGLRLIYYSQIVNDFQKGDIAEGYSVSREKKESFPLTVTSAQKNPTAFYLCASSISQGDYGYTFGSGTRLTVV.

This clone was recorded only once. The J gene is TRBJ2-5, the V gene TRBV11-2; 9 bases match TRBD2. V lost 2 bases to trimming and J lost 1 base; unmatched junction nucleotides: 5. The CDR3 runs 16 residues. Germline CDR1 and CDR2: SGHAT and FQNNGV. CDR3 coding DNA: TGTGCCAGCAGCTTACTAGCGGGGATCTCCCAAGAGACCCAGTACTTC. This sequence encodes CASSLLAGISQETQYF.